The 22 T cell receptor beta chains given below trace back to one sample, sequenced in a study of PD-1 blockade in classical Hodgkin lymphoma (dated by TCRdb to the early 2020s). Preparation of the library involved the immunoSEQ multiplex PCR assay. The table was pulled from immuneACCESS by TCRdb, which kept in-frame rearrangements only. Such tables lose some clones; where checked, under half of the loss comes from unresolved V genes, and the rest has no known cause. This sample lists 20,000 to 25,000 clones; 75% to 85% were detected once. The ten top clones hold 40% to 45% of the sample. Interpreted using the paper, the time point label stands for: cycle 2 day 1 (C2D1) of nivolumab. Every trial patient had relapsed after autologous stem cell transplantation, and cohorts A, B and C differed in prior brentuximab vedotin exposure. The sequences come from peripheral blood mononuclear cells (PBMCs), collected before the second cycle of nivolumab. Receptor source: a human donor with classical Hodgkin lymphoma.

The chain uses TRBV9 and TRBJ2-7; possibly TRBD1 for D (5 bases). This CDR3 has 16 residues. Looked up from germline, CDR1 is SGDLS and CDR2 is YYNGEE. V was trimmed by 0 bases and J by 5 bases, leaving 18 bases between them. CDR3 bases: TGTGCCAGCAGCGTAGAGGGAACAGGCTGGTGGGACGAGCAGTACTTC. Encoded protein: CASSVEGTGWWDEQYF.

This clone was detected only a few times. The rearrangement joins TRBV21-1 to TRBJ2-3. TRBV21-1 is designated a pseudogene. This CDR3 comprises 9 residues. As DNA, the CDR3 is TGTGCCACTCCAAAGGCGCAGTATTTT. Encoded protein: CATPKAQYF.

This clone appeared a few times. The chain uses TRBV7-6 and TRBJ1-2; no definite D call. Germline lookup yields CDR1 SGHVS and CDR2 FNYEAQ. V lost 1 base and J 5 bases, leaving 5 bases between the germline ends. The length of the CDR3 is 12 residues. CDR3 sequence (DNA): TGTGCCAGCAGCTTAGGGAGGTATGGCTACACCTTC. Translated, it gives CASSLGRYGYTF.

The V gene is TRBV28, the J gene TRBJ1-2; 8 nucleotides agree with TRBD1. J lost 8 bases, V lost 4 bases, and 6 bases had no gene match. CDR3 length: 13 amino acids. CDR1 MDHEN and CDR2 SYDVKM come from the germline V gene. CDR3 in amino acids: CASSSQGAGGYTF. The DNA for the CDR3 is TGTGCCAGCAGTTCCCAGGGGGCAGGGGGCTACACCTTC.

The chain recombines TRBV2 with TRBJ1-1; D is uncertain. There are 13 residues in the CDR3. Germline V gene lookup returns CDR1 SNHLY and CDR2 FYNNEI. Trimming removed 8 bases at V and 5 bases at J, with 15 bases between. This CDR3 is CASSSMWVTEAFF. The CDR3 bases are TGTGCCAGCTCATCCATGTGGGTAACTGAAGCTTTCTTT.

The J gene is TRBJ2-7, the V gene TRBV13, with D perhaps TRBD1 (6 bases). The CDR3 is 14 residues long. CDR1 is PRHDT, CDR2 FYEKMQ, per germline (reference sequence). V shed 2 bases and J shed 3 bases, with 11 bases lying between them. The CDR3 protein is CASSLPGQSYEQYF. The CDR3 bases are TGTGCCAGCAGCTTACCCGGACAGAGCTACGAGCAGTACTTC. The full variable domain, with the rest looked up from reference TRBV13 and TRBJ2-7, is AAGVIQSPRHLIKEKRETATLKCYPIPRHDTVYWYQQGPGQDPQFLISFYEKMQSDKGSIPDRFSAQQFSDYHSELNMSSLELGDSALYFCASSLPGQSYEQYFGPGTRLTVT.

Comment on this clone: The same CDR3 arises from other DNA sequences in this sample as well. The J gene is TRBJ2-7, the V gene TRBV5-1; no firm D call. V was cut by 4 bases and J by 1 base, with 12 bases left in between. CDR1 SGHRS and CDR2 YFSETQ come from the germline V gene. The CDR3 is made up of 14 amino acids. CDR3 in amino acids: CASSLGIGSYEQYF. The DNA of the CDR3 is TGCGCCAGCAGCCTGGGAATTGGGTCCTACGAGCAGTACTTC.

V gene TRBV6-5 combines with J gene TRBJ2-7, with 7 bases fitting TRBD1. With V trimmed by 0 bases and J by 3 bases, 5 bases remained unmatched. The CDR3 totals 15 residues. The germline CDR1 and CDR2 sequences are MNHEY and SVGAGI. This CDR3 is CASSYSGTELYEQYF. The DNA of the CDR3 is TGTGCCAGCAGTTACTCGGGGACAGAGCTCTACGAGCAGTACTTC.

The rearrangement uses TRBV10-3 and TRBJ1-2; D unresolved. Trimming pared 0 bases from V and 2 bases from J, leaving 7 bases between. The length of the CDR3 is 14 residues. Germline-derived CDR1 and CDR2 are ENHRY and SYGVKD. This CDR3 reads CAISESQANYGYTF. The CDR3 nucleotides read TGTGCCATCAGTGAGTCTCAGGCGAACTATGGCTACACCTTC.

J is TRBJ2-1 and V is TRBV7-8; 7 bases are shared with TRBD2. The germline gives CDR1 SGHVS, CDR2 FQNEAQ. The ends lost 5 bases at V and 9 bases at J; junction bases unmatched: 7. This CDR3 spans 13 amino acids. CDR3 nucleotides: TGTGCCAGCAGCCACAGCGGGACTGTTGAGCAGTTCTTC. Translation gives CASSHSGTVEQFF.

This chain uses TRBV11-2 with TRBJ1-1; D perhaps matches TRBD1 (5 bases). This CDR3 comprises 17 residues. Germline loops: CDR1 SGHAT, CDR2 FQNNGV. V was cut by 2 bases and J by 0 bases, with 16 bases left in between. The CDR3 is CASSLRVGGLMNTEAFF. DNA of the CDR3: TGTGCCAGCAGCTTACGGGTGGGGGGTCTCATGAACACTGAAGCTTTCTTT.

The CDR3 DNA reads as TGTGCCAGCAGCTACGACAGGGGAATCGGTGGCTACACCTTC. Translating gives CASSYDRGIGGYTF. The chain has TRBV5-4 and TRBJ1-2; 8 bases map to TRBD1. The germline gives CDR1 SGHNT, CDR2 YYREEE (reference sequence). The CDR3 runs 14 residues. Trimming took 3 bases from V and 7 from J; bases not matched to a gene: 8.

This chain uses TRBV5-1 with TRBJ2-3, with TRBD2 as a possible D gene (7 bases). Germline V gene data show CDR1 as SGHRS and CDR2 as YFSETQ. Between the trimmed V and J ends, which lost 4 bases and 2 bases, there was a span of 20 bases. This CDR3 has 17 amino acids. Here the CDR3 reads CASSRPGGRFNTDTQYF. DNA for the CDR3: TGCGCCAGCAGCAGGCCGGGGGGCCGTTTTAACACAGATACGCAGTATTTT.

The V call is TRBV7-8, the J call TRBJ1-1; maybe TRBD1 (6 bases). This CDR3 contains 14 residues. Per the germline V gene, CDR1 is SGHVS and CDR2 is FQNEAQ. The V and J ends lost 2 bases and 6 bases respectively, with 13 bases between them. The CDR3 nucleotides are TGTGCCAGCAGCTTAAACAGGGAGGGGCCTGAAGCTTTCTTT. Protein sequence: CASSLNREGPEAFF.

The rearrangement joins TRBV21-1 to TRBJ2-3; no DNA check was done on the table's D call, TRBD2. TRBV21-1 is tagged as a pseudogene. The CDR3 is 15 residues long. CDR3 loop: CASSSHRRAQDTQYF. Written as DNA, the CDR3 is TGTGCCAGCAGCAGTCATCGGAGGGCCCAAGATACGCAGTATTTT.

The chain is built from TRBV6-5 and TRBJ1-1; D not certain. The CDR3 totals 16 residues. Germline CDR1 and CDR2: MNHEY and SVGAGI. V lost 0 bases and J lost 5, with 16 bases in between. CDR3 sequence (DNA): TGTGCCAGCAGTTACTCGTTCGTCGAGGGTGTTACTGAAGCTTTCTTT. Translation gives CASSYSFVEGVTEAFF.

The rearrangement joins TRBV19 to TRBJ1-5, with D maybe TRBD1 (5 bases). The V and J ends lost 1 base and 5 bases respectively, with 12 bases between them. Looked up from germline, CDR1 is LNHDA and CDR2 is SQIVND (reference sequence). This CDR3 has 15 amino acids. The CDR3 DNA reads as TGTGCCAGTAGTATAGTAGGGGAGGGGTATCAGCCCCAGCATTTT. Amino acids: CASSIVGEGYQPQHF. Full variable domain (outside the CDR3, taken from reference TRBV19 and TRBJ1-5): DGGITQSPKYLFRKEGQNVTLSCEQNLNHDAMYWYRQDPGQGLRLIYYSQIVNDFQKGDIAEGYSVSREKKESFPLTVTSAQKNPTAFYLCASSIVGEGYQPQHFGDGTRLSIL.

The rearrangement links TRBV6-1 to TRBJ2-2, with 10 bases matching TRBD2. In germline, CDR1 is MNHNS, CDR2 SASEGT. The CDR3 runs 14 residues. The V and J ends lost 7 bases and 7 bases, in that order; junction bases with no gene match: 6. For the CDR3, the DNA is TGTGCCAGCACACTAGCGGGGATCATCGGGGAGCTGTTTTTT. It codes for CASTLAGIIGELFF.

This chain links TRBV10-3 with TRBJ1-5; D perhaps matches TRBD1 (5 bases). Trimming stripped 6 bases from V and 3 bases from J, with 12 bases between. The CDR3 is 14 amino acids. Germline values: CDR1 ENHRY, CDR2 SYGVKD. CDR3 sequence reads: CAIRSTGDNQPQHF. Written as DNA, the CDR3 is TGTGCCATCAGATCAACAGGTGACAATCAGCCCCAGCATTTT.

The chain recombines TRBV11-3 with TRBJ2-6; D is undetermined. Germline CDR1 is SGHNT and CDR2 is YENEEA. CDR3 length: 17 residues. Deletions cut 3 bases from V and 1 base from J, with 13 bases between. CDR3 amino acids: CASSFGNILSGANVLTF. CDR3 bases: TGTGCCAGCAGCTTCGGAAATATCCTTTCTGGGGCCAACGTCCTGACTTTC. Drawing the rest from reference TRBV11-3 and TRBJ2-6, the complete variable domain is EAGVVQSPRYKIIEKKQPVAFWCNPISGHNTLYWYLQNLGQGPELLIRYENEEAVDDSQLPKDRFSAERLKGVDSTLKIQPAELGDSAVYLCASSFGNILSGANVLTFGAGSRLTVL.

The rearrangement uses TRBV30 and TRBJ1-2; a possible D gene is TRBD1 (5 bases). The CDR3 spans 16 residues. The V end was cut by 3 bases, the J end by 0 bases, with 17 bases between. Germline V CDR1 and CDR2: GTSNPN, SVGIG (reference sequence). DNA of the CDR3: TGTGCCTGGAGCGACAGACCGAGCTTTCCTAACTATGGCTACACCTTC. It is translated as CAWSDRPSFPNYGYTF.

The CDR3: CASSQDRQSNYGYTF. CDR3 DNA sequence: TGTGCCAGCAGCCAAGATAGGCAGTCGAACTATGGCTACACCTTC. V and J are TRBV4-2 and TRBJ1-2; D is unresolved. The ends were cut back, 0 bases at V and 2 bases at J, with 10 bases in the middle. The germline V gene encodes CDR1 LGHNA and CDR2 YNFKEQ. This CDR3 region has 15 residues.